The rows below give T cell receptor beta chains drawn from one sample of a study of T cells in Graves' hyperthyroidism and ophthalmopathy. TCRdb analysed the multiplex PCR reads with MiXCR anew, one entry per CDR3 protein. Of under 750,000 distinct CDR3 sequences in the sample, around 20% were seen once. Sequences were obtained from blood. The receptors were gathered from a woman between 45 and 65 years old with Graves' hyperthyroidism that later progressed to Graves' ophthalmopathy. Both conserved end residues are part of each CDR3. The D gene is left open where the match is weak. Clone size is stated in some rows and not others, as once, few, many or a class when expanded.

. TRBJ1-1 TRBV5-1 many TGCGCCAGCAGCCCCCAGGGTTACGGTAGCATGAACACTGAAGCTTTCTTT CASSPQGYGSMNTEAFF
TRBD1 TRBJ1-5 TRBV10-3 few TGTGCCATCAGTGAGGGACAGGGGGGGGGCAATCAGCCCCAGCATTTT CAISEGQGGGNQPQHF
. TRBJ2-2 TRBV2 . TGTGCCAGCTTGGTCCGACCGGACGTCGGGGAGCTGTTTTTT CASLVRPDVGELFF
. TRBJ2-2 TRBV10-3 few TGTGCCATCAGTGTTTGGGGCACCGGGGAGCTGTTTTTT CAISVWGTGELFF
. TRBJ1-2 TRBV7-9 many TGTGCCAGCAGCGAGGATGGCTACACCTTC CASSEDGYTF
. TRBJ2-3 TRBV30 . TGTGCCTGGAAGCAGGCAGATACGCAGTATTTT CAWKQADTQYF
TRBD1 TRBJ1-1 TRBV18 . TGTGCCAGCTCACCAGGGACAGTGAGCACTGAAGCTTTCTTT CASSPGTVSTEAFF
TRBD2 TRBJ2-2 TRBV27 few TGTGCCAGCAGTTTATCCGGACTAGCGCGTGCGAACACCGGGGAGCTGTTTTTT CASSLSGLARANTGELFF
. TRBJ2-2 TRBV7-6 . TGTGCCAGCAGCTTAGCTGCGGGGATAAACACCGGGGAGCTGTTTTTT CASSLAAGINTGELFF
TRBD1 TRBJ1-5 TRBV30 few TGTGCCTGGAGTGTAAGGGGGCATCAGCCCCAGCATTTT CAWSVRGHQPQHF
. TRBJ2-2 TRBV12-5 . TGTGCTAGTGGTGTTCAGGGTTTTGCCGGGGAGCTGTTTTTT CASGVQGFAGELFF
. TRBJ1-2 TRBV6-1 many TGTGCCAGCAGCCCGGGACCGCTTAACTATGGCTACACCTTC CASSPGPLNYGYTF
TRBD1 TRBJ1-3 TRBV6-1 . TGTGCCAGCAGTGAAGTTCGAGGGGACAGAGGAAACACCATATATTTT CASSEVRGDRGNTIYF
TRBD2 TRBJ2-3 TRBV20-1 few TGCAGTGCTAGGCTAGCGGCCCGGGATACGCAGTATTTT CSARLAARDTQYF
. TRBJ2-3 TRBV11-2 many TGTGCCAGCAGCTTAGATATGGATCTCGGCACAGATACGCAGTATTTT CASSLDMDLGTDTQYF
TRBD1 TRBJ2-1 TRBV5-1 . TGCGCCAGCAGCCGGCGGGTGGGACAGGGGGCCTTGGATGAGCAGTTCTTC CASSRRVGQGALDEQFF
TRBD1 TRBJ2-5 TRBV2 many TGTGCCAGCAGGGACAGGGACCAAGAGACCCAGTACTTC CASRDRDQETQYF
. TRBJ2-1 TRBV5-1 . TGCGCCAGCAGCTTAGGGCAGGGTGATGATGAGCAGTTCTTC CASSLGQGDDEQFF
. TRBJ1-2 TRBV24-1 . TGTGCCACCAGTAATCCGGCAGGGAACTATGGCTACACCTTC CATSNPAGNYGYTF
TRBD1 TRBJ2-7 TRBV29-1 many TGCAGCGTTCGGGGACAGTGGAGGAACGAGCAGTACTTC CSVRGQWRNEQYF
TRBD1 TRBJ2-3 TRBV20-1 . TGCAGTGGCTGGACAGGACCGCACGGCACAGATACGCAGTATTTT CSGWTGPHGTDTQYF
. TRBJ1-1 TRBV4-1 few TGCGCCAGCAGCCAAGATCTATACACTGAAGCTTTCTTT CASSQDLYTEAFF
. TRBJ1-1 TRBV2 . TGTGCCAGCAGTGTCCTGGGCAGGGCGAACACTGAAGCTTTCTTT CASSVLGRANTEAFF
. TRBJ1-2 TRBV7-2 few TGTGCCAGCAGCTCGCCCCCATATGGCTACACCTTC CASSSPPYGYTF
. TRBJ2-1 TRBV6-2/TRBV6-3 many TGTGCCAGCGGTTTGGCTTTATTTCACGAGCAGTTCTTC CASGLALFHEQFF
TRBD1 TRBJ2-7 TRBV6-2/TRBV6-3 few TGTGCCAGCACCAGGACAGGGGGCTTCTACGAGCAGTACTTC CASTRTGGFYEQYF
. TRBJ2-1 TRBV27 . TGTGCCAGCAGTCCCCTGGACACGATGGATGAGCAGTTCTTC CASSPLDTMDEQFF
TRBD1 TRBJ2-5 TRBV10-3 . TGTGCCACCGGACGGGGACAGGGGGGAGAGACCCAGTACTTC CATGRGQGGETQYF
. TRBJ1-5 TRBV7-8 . TGTGCCAGCAGCCCGCGGAGCTCAGATACGCAGCATTTT CASSPRSSDTQHF
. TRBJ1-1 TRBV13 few TGTGCCAGCGAGGGGGGGAACACTGAAGCTTTCTTT CASEGGNTEAFF
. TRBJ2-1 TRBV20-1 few TGCAGTGCTAGAGATCCCCGCCAATTGGACTTGCACAATGAGCAGTTCTTC CSARDPRQLDLHNEQFF
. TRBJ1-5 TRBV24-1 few TGTGCCACCCCCATTGGGGATAGCAATCAGCCCCAGCATTTT CATPIGDSNQPQHF
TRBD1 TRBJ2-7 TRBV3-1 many TGTGCCAGCAGCCAAGATCTTACAGGGGGCTACGAGCAGTACTTC CASSQDLTGGYEQYF